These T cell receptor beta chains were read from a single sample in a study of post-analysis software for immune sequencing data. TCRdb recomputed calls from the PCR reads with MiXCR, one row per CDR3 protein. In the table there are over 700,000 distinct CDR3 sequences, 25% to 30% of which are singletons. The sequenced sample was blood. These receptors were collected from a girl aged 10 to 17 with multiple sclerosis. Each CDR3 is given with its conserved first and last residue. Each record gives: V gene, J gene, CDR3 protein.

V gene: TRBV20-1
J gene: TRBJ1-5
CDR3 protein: CSARASGPDQPQHF

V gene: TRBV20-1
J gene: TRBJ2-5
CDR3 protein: CSARVGTRTQYF

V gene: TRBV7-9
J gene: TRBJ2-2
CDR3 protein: CASSGRLAQAGELFF

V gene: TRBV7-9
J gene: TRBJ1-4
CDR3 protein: CASSLKEKLFF

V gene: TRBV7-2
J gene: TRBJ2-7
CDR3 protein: CASSFDWTPREQYF

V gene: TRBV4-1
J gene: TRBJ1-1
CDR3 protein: CASSQGYRDSEAFF

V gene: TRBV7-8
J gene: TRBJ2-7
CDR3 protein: CASSSRDTGHEQYF

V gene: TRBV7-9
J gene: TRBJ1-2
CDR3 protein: CASSYTDRPVGGYTF

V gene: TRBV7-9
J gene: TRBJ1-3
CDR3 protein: CASSLGMDRPNTIYF

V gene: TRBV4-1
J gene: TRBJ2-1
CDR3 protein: CASSQDGGSGSEQFF

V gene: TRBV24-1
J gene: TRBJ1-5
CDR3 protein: CATSDSRSDPINQPQHF

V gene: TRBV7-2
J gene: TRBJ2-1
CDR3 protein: CASSGGQGPYNEQFF

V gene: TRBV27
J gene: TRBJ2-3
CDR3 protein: CASSSPTTSTDAQYF

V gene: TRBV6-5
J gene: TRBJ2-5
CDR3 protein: CASSNLGLGPPGETQYF

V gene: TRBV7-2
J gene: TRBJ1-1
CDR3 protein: CASSPRQLNTEAFF

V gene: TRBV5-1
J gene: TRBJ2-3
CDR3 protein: CASDASGGTDTQYF

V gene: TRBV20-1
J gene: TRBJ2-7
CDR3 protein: CSARALRGNEQYF

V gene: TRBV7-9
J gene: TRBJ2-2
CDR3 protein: CASSLRTETTGELFF

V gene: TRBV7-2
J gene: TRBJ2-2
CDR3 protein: CASSPRPGELFF

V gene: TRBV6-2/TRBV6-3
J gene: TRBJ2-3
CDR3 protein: CASSYPRAHTDTQYF

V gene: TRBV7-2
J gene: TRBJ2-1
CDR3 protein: CASRAGDTYNEQFF

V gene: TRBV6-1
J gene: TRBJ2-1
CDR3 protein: CASTPRGGRNEQFF

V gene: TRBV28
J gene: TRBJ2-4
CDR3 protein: CASSGSGQGANIQYF

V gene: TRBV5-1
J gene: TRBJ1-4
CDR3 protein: CASSLEGFGEKLFF